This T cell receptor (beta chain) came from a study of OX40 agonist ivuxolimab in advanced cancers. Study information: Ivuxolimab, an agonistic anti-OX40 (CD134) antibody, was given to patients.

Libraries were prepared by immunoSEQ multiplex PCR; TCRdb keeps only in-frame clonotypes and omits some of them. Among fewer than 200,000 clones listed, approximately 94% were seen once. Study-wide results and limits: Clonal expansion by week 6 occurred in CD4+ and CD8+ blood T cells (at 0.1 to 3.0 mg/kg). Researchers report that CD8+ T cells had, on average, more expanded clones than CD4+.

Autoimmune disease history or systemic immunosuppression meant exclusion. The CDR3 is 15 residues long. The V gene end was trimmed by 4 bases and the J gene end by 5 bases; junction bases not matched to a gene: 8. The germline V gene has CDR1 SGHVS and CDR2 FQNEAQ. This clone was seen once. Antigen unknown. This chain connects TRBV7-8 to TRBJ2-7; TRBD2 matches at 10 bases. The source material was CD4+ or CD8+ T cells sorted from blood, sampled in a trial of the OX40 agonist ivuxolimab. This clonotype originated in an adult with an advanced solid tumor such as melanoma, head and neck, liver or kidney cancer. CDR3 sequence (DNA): TGTGCCAGCAGCTCCAGGCGGCTAGCGGGGGACGAGCAGTACTTC. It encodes CASSSRRLAGDEQYF.